This TCR beta chain was recorded in a study of T cells in Graves' hyperthyroidism and ophthalmopathy. Amplification of TCR beta CDR3 regions was performed using RNA transcripts as template. With the HTBI primer set, the TCR CDR3 went through a first round of RT-PCR. TCRdb used MiXCR to reprocess the multiplex PCR reads, holding one entry per CDR3 protein. This sample yields about 570,000 distinct CDR3 sequences, of which approximately 44% are seen a single time; 15% to 20% belongs to the top ten. Looked up from germline, CDR1 is SNHLY and CDR2 is FYNNEI. V lost 0 bases, J lost 7 bases, and 12 bases lay in between. This CDR3 has 14 amino acids.

The specimen sequenced was peripheral blood or thyroid tissue (not recorded which). The J gene is TRBJ1-2, the V gene TRBV2, with unresolved D. This clonotype was sampled from an adult woman with Graves' disease, either hyperthyroidism or ophthalmopathy (not recorded which). In DNA form, the CDR3 reads TGTGCCAGCAGTGAAGCCAGTAGCCTAGCTGGCTACACCTTC. This encodes CASSEASSLAGYTF.